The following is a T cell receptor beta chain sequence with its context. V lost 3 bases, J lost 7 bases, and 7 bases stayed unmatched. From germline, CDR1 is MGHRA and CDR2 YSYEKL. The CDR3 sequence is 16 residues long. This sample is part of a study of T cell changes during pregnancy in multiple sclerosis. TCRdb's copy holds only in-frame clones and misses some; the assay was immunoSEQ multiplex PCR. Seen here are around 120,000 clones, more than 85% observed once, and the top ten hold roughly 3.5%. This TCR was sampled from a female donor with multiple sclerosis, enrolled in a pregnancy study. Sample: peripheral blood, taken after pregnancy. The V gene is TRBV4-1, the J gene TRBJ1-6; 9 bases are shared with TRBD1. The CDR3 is CASSQTDRGYNSPLHF. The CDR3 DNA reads TGCGCCAGCAGCCAGACCGACAGGGGGTACAATTCACCCCTCCACTTT.